This is a list of T cell receptor beta chains from one sample in a study of a mutant IDH1 vaccine in newly diagnosed glioma. TCRdb keeps only in-frame clones here, not all; method: immunoSEQ multiplex PCR. The repertoire has about 59,000 clones, approximately 92% of them found once; the top ten carry 2.6%. Here the sequenced sample was PBMCs, taken from a glioma patient treated with radiotherapy, temozolomide or both. These receptors were obtained from a man in his fifties or sixties with glioma. Each CDR3 is given with its conserved first and last residue. Each record gives: V gene, clone size, J gene, D gene, CDR3 DNA, CDR3 protein. D genes are given only for firm matches. Expanded clones are given a class, and other clones once, few, many or no size at all.

v_call: TRBV27; clone_size: -; j_call: TRBJ1-1; d_call: -; cdr3_nt: TGTGCCAGCAGGGAGGGGGGCAGGATGACTGAAGCTTTCTTT; cdr3_aa: CASREGGRMTEAFF
v_call: TRBV25-1; clone_size: -; j_call: TRBJ2-4; d_call: -; cdr3_nt: TGTGCCAGCAGCGCCGGCGGGGTAGGGGCCAAAAACATTCAGTACTTC; cdr3_aa: CASSAGGVGAKNIQYF
v_call: TRBV9; clone_size: -; j_call: TRBJ1-2; d_call: -; cdr3_nt: TGTGCCAGCAGCGCGAGCATTGGCACGACTAACTATGGCTACACCTTC; cdr3_aa: CASSASIGTTNYGYTF
v_call: TRBV11-2; clone_size: -; j_call: TRBJ2-1; d_call: -; cdr3_nt: TGTGCCAGCAGCACGGGACACGGCTCCTACAATGAGCAGTTCTTC; cdr3_aa: CASSTGHGSYNEQFF
v_call: TRBV6-4; clone_size: -; j_call: TRBJ2-5; d_call: -; cdr3_nt: TGTGCCAGCAGTGACTCCCAAGAGACCCAGTACTTC; cdr3_aa: CASSDSQETQYF
v_call: TRBV6-5; clone_size: -; j_call: TRBJ1-6; d_call: -; cdr3_nt: TGTGCCAGCAGTTACGTCGATAATTCACCCCTCCACTTT; cdr3_aa: CASSYVDNSPLHF
v_call: TRBV10-3; clone_size: -; j_call: TRBJ1-2; d_call: TRBD1; cdr3_nt: TGTGCCATCAGTGATCCCGGGACAGGGTACGTGGAGGGCTACACCTTC; cdr3_aa: CAISDPGTGYVEGYTF
v_call: TRBV5-4; clone_size: -; j_call: TRBJ2-7; d_call: -; cdr3_nt: TGTGCCAGCAGCTCGGGGACTGCCAGGTACGAGCAGTACTTC; cdr3_aa: CASSSGTARYEQYF
v_call: TRBV6-5; clone_size: -; j_call: TRBJ1-2; d_call: -; cdr3_nt: TGTGCCAGCAGTTACTCCATCCCTTCAGCTAACTATGGCTACACCTTC; cdr3_aa: CASSYSIPSANYGYTF
v_call: TRBV4-2; clone_size: once; j_call: TRBJ1-1; d_call: -; cdr3_nt: TGTGCCAGCAGCCAAGAGCCATCCGACACTGAAGCTTTCTTT; cdr3_aa: CASSQEPSDTEAFF
v_call: TRBV5-1; clone_size: -; j_call: TRBJ2-7; d_call: -; cdr3_nt: TGCGCCAGCAGCATCCCTACTCGCGAGCAGTACTTC; cdr3_aa: CASSIPTREQYF
v_call: TRBV27; clone_size: -; j_call: TRBJ1-5; d_call: -; cdr3_nt: TGTGCCAGCAGTTCCCGAACAGGCGCGCTTATTTTCCCCCAGCATTTT; cdr3_aa: CASSSRTGALIFPQHF
v_call: TRBV11-2; clone_size: -; j_call: TRBJ2-1; d_call: -; cdr3_nt: TGTGCCAGCAGCTTCCCGCCGGGACTAGGGGGCTATGAGCAGTTCTTC; cdr3_aa: CASSFPPGLGGYEQFF
v_call: TRBV12-5; clone_size: -; j_call: TRBJ1-2; d_call: TRBD1; cdr3_nt: TGTGCTAGTGGACTGCAGGGGGTCGATGAGGGCTACACCTTC; cdr3_aa: CASGLQGVDEGYTF
v_call: TRBV19; clone_size: -; j_call: TRBJ2-7; d_call: TRBD1; cdr3_nt: TGTGCCAGTAGTACAAGACAGGGGGTACCCTACGAGCAGTACTTC; cdr3_aa: CASSTRQGVPYEQYF
v_call: TRBV5-6; clone_size: -; j_call: TRBJ2-5; d_call: TRBD2; cdr3_nt: TGTGCCAGCACCCTACTTCTAGCGGGGGGGGAGACCCAGTACTTC; cdr3_aa: CASTLLLAGGETQYF
v_call: TRBV4-1; clone_size: -; j_call: TRBJ2-2; d_call: TRBD1; cdr3_nt: TGCGCCAGCAGCCACCAGGGACAGGGGAGGAACACCGGGGAGCTGTTTTTT; cdr3_aa: CASSHQGQGRNTGELFF
v_call: TRBV7-9; clone_size: -; j_call: TRBJ2-7; d_call: -; cdr3_nt: TGTGCCAGCAGCTTTGCAGGGAGCTCCTACGAGCAGTACTTC; cdr3_aa: CASSFAGSSYEQYF
v_call: TRBV29-1; clone_size: -; j_call: TRBJ2-7; d_call: -; cdr3_nt: TGCAGCGCATCATCGTGGGAGTACGAGCAGTACTTC; cdr3_aa: CSASSWEYEQYF
v_call: TRBV11-3; clone_size: -; j_call: TRBJ1-1; d_call: -; cdr3_nt: TGTGCCAGCAGCTTAGGCCGAAACACTGAAGCTTTCTTT; cdr3_aa: CASSLGRNTEAFF
v_call: TRBV5-6; clone_size: -; j_call: TRBJ1-2; d_call: -; cdr3_nt: TGTGCCAGCAGCTTCGGGGCAGGGGCGGCATATGGCTACACCTTC; cdr3_aa: CASSFGAGAAYGYTF
v_call: TRBV6-6; clone_size: -; j_call: TRBJ2-7; d_call: -; cdr3_nt: TGTGCCAGCTCCCCTTGGGGCGAGCAGTACTTC; cdr3_aa: CASSPWGEQYF
v_call: TRBV18; clone_size: once; j_call: TRBJ2-2; d_call: TRBD1; cdr3_nt: TGTGCCAGCTCAACGACAGGGGCGAACACCGGGGAGCTGTTTTTT; cdr3_aa: CASSTTGANTGELFF
v_call: TRBV6-1; clone_size: -; j_call: TRBJ1-3; d_call: -; cdr3_nt: TGTGCCAGCAGTGACTTAAGCTCTGGAAACACCATATATTTT; cdr3_aa: CASSDLSSGNTIYF
v_call: TRBV9; clone_size: -; j_call: TRBJ1-1; d_call: -; cdr3_nt: TGTGCCAGCAGCGCAACGGGACTCATGAACACTGAAGCTTTCTTT; cdr3_aa: CASSATGLMNTEAFF
v_call: TRBV7-9; clone_size: -; j_call: TRBJ1-5; d_call: -; cdr3_nt: TGTGCCAGCAGCTTAGACAGGGCTGGACAGCCCCAGCATTTT; cdr3_aa: CASSLDRAGQPQHF